These 5 T cell receptor beta chains were sequenced from one sample in a study of blood T cell repertoires in COVID-19. Sequenced by immunoSEQ multiplex PCR; TCRdb stores in-frame clones only, minus some. The sample yields around 38,000 clones, 70% to 90% seen once. Source material: peripheral blood. The receptor source for this set is a man in his sixties with COVID-19, enrolled during active disease.

The CDR3: CASSRTENTEAFF. As DNA, the CDR3 is TGTGCCAGCAGCCGGACAGAGAACACTGAAGCTTTCTTT. This chain links TRBV7-9 with TRBJ1-1; TRBD1 is a possible D gene (6 bases). Germline lookup yields CDR1 SEHNR and CDR2 FQNEAQ (reference sequence). The CDR3 has 13 amino acids. Trimming shortened V by 5 bases and J by 1 base, and 8 bases separated the two germline ends.

The J gene is TRBJ1-1, the V gene TRBV27; TRBD1 might be the D (5 bases). Germline loops: CDR1 MNHEY, CDR2 SMNVEV (reference sequence). The CDR3 has 12 amino acids. Trimming pared 10 bases from V and 1 base from J, leaving 10 bases between. As DNA, the CDR3 is TGTGCCACCCAGGGTGGGAACACTGAAGCTTTCTTT. Translated, it gives CATQGGNTEAFF.

The rearrangement uses TRBV12-3 or TRBV12-4 and TRBJ1-3; D ambiguous. The CDR3 covers 12 residues. The germline V and J ends were trimmed by 3 bases and 4 bases, with 4 bases remaining between them. The CDR3 region is CASSFGGNTIYF. CDR3 DNA: TGTGCCAGCAGTTTCGGGGGAAACACCATATATTTT.

The chain carries TRBV29-1 and TRBJ1-2; D might be TRBD1 (6 bases). Germline CDR1 and CDR2: SQVTM and ANQGSEA. There are 13 residues in the CDR3. V lost 3 bases, J lost 8 bases, and 16 bases lay in between. CDR3 sequence (DNA): TGCAGCGTTGAGGAAAATCAGGGGTTGGGCTACACCTTC. It specifies CSVEENQGLGYTF.

V gene TRBV7-9 combines with J gene TRBJ1-4; 7 positions agree with TRBD1. J gave up 10 bases and V 5 bases, and 10 bases lay outside the gene matches. Germline values: CDR1 SEHNR, CDR2 FQNEAQ (reference sequence). The length of the CDR3 is 14 residues. The CDR3 DNA follows: TGTGCCAGCAGCCCCTCGGGACAGCTTGGAAAACTGTTTTTT. Protein sequence: CASSPSGQLGKLFF.